This section outlines one TCR beta chain sequence together with its context. This clonotype was seen a few times. Its recognized antigen is unknown. Base qualities are not recorded, but no much larger clone differs from it by a single base. This sample was included in a study of human T cells and chemical hapten exposure (dated by TCRdb to the early 2020s). Broadly, across the study: For sensitization, 2% DPC in acetone was applied to a roughly 2 cm by roughly 2 cm area of upper inner arm skin. The study tracked peripheral blood TCR repertoire changes in vivo during primary and secondary sensitization to the hapten diphenylcyclopropenone (DPC) in alopecia patients. Blood samples were taken from patients before sensitization (week 0) and at 2, 6 and about 24 weeks after DPC sensitization. Patch testing was performed on the upper back with Finn chambers containing 0.01% DPC, and the patch tests were scored after 6 days according to International Contact Dermatitis Research Group standards. Throughout the study period of around 25 weeks, patients also received therapeutic DPC doses to the scalp every week. The libraries were sequenced as a pool, and the TCR yield per sample differed mostly because of small variations in library volumes within the pool. Alopecia areata with under or over 50% scalp involvement, alopecia totalis and alopecia universalis were represented in the patient cohort, which was mostly female. Twenty-nine alopecia patients provided blood for TCR sequencing at one to four time points (pre-sensitization, 2, 6 and 24 weeks).

What the work shows at the level of the full study, not this receptor alone: Because all patients had alopecia, a presumed autoimmune disease, the immune response of the patients might differ from that of healthy individuals. Patch test score correlated positively with the number of PT1 expanded TCRs, reaching significance at thresholds 8, 16 and 32 but not at 4. After repeated subsampling, changes were observed in the strength of the expansion versus patch-test correlation and in the threshold at which the correlation became significant. Expanded TCRs formed significantly more large CDR3 similarity clusters than pre-sensitization or healthy control sets, consistent with antigen-driven responses. No change with DPC sensitization was found in the number of TCRs above 1 in 1000 frequency, and no evidence of global repertoire structure alterations was found.

The sample's time point label, decoded: patch test 1, 2 weeks after DPC sensitization. The treatment or condition label corresponds to: therapeutic diphenylcyclopropenone sensitization with weekly scalp DPC. At each patch-test visit, blood was drawn before the patch test was applied. Eligible patients were aged 18 to 70, diagnosed with alopecia, deemed suitable for DPC therapy, and excluded if pregnant. Total RNA was extracted from unfractionated whole blood that had been collected in Tempus Blood RNA tubes. Library construction relied on RACE. Reads for this sample came from a NextSeq 500. Library preparation attached unique molecular identifiers to individual cDNA molecules for quantitative, reproducible TCR counting. Each blood RNA sample was used to sequence both TCR alpha and TCR beta chains. The authors processed their data as follows. Samples had a median of about 96,000 TCRs, with a range from roughly 23,224 to 750,000. The Decombinator software suite was used to annotate V, J and CDR3 in the TCR reads. To make PS versus PT1 abundance plots, every sample was subsampled to the same number of TCRs (28,000). Expanded TCRs were defined as absent before sensitization and observed at least eight times at the 2-week time point. TCRdb cleaned the public reads at Q25 with fastp, built clones with MiXCR and kept in-frame beta chains. Entries are consolidated by CDR3 protein sequence, retaining the most common genes and DNA. The authors' filters were not applied to this entry. The sample includes some 350,000 distinct CDR3 sequences, with approximately 6.3% observed a single time. The leading ten clones occupy around 8.2% of the sample.

Compared with germline, V lacks 6 bases and J lacks 2 bases; bases without a gene match: 6. The CDR3 measures 15 amino acids from cysteine to phenylalanine. The only DNA kept is the CDR3, 45 bases in frame from the first base. CDR1 and CDR2 were assigned from the germline V gene as MNHNS and SASEGT. Sample: whole blood, taken in connection with sensitization to the hapten diphenylcyclopropenone (DPC). The sequence joins TRBV6-1 to TRBJ1-5; TRBD1 agrees with 8 junctional bases. This clonotype was sampled from a woman under 30 with alopecia areata. Some clones in this sample may be carry-over from other donors' samples. The CDR3 here reads CASSRQGLGNQPQHF. DNA sequence: TGTGCCAGCAGCCGACAGGGGTTGGGCAATCAGCCCCAGCATTTT.